This T cell receptor (beta chain) came from a study of blood T cell repertoires in COVID-19. The wider study: Samples of COVID-19 (acute and convalescent) were obtained from the United States, Italy and Spain. Sources were T cells, B-cell-depleted T cells, or PBMCs; the material itself was cDNA or gDNA.

Germline CDR1 reads SGHAT; CDR2 reads FQNNGV. Trimming at V came to 3 bases and at J to 2 bases, leaving 8 bases not matched to a gene. This CDR3 comprises 18 residues. Per the authors' pipeline: Scientists estimated how many nucleated cells there were by amplifying reference gene primers. Assay used: immunoSEQ multiplex PCR; TCRdb lists only in-frame clones, some missing. The D gene and trimming were derived from the DNA, and the V and J assignments and clone size from that table. In the table there are about 220,000 clones, roughly 85% of which are singletons. Sequencing was carried out using peripheral blood. The chain has TRBV11-2 and TRBJ2-3; 13 bases match TRBD2. The receptor comes from a woman aged 80 or older with acute or convalescent COVID-19. The CDR3 here is CASSFEIGLAGDTDTQYF. The CDR3 nucleotides are TGTGCCAGCAGCTTTGAGATTGGACTAGCGGGGGACACAGATACGCAGTATTTT. Together with reference TRBV11-2 and TRBJ2-3, the CDR3 gives the full variable domain: EAGVAQSPRYKIIEKRQSVAFWCNPISGHATLYWYQQILGQGPKLLIQFQNNGVVDDSQLPKDRFSAERLKGVDSTLKIQPAKLEDSAVYLCASSFEIGLAGDTDTQYFGPGTRLTVL.